Presented here are 25 T cell receptor beta chains from one specimen sequenced in a study of blood T cell repertoires in COVID-19. Measured with immunoSEQ multiplex PCR; TCRdb has only the in-frame clones, and not every one. The sample has roughly 400,000 clones, around nine tenths seen once. Specimen: PBMCs or T cells enriched from blood (not recorded which). These receptors all come from a woman aged 25 to 39 who had recovered from COVID-19.

The chain has TRBV18 and TRBJ2-1; TRBD2 aligns across 14 bases. Per the germline V gene, CDR1 is KGHSH and CDR2 is LQKENI. The V and J ends lost 0 bases and 7 bases, in that order; junction bases with no gene match: 5. This CDR3 is 17 amino acids long. DNA of the CDR3: TGTGCCAGCTCACCACCAGGGACTAGCGGGAGTAGTAATGAGCAGTTCTTC. This encodes CASSPPGTSGSSNEQFF.

The sample holds one count of this clone. V is TRBV29-1 and J is TRBJ2-7, with 8 bases identical to TRBD1. V was pared by 2 bases and J by 5 bases, with 5 bases of the junction left unmatched. Germline lookup yields CDR1 SQVTM and CDR2 ANQGSEA. The CDR3 spans 13 residues. The CDR3 sequence: CSVEQGAVNEQYF. The DNA of the CDR3 is TGCAGCGTTGAACAGGGGGCGGTAAACGAGCAGTACTTC.

J is TRBJ2-3 and V is TRBV24-1; TRBD2 might be the D (6 bases). The germline V gene encodes CDR1 KGHDR and CDR2 SFDVKD. V dropped 4 bases and J dropped 1 base, with 17 bases sitting between them. The CDR3 sequence is 17 residues long. The CDR3 is CATSDLSSEGGTDTQYF. The CDR3 DNA sequence: TGTGCCACCAGTGACCTATCTAGCGAGGGTGGCACAGATACGCAGTATTTT.

CDR3 amino acids: CASSELIGWTSGSYEQYF. For the CDR3, the DNA is TGCGCCAGCAGTGAGTTAATTGGGTGGACTAGCGGCTCCTACGAGCAGTACTTC. This chain connects TRBV10-2 to TRBJ2-7; 10 nucleotides match TRBD2. Trimming took 1 base from V and 0 from J; bases not matched to a gene: 9. The CDR3 extends over 18 amino acids. Germline CDR1 reads WSHSY; CDR2 reads SAAADI.

The DNA for the CDR3 is TGCAGCGTGGGGGGACAGACCTATGGCTACACCTTC. It encodes CSVGGQTYGYTF. The chain joins TRBV29-1 to TRBJ1-2; the match to TRBD1 covers 7 bases. This CDR3 region has 12 residues. Germline assignment: CDR1 SQVTM and CDR2 ANQGSEA. The V and J ends lost 6 bases and 4 bases, in that order; junction bases with no gene match: 5. The full variable domain, its missing parts supplied by reference TRBV29-1 and TRBJ1-2, is SAVISQKPSRDICQRGTSLTIQCQVDSQVTMMFWYRQQPGQSLTLIATANQGSEATYESGFVIDKFPISRPNLTFSTLTVSNMSPEDSSIYLCSVGGQTYGYTFGSGTRLTVV.

CDR3 sequence (DNA): TGTGCTAGCCGGAGGACGCGGGGTGAAAAACTGTTTTTT. Amino acid sequence: CASRRTRGEKLFF. The chain recombines TRBV6-5 with TRBJ1-4; no clear D. The CDR3 length is 13 residues. In germline, CDR1 is MNHEY, CDR2 SVGAGI.

The chain recombines TRBV4-1 with TRBJ2-3; tentative D call: TRBD2 (5 bases). The ends were cut back, 3 bases at V and 4 bases at J, with 8 bases in the middle. The germline V gene encodes CDR1 MGHRA and CDR2 YSYEKL. This CDR3 is 13 amino acids long. The chain's CDR3 is CASSHTEADTQYF. The CDR3 nucleotides are TGCGCCAGCAGCCACACGGAGGCAGATACGCAGTATTTT.

The gene calls are TRBV5-1 and TRBJ2-3; D gene unclear. The V gene's germline CDR1 is SGHRS and CDR2 YFSETQ. The CDR3 has 15 residues. V gave up 1 base and J gave up 0 bases, with 9 bases separating them. The CDR3 DNA follows: TGCGCCAGCAGCTTGATACAGCTTAGCACAGATACGCAGTATTTT. Amino acids: CASSLIQLSTDTQYF.

The chain uses TRBV28 and TRBJ1-4; D uncertain. The germline V gene has CDR1 MDHEN and CDR2 SYDVKM. Trimming took 6 bases from V and 6 from J, leaving 11 bases between them. This CDR3 spans 13 amino acids. The CDR3 DNA reads as TGTGCCAGCAGGACAAGATGGGATGAAAAACTGTTTTTT. Amino acid sequence: CASRTRWDEKLFF.

The V gene is TRBV2, the J gene TRBJ2-7, with TRBD2 as a possible D gene (5 bases). The V gene's germline CDR1 is SNHLY and CDR2 FYNNEI. Trimming left V 6 bases short and J 3 bases short, with 6 bases between. The CDR3 covers 11 residues. The CDR3 here is CASRRDYEQYF. The CDR3 DNA reads TGTGCCAGCAGGAGGGACTACGAGCAGTACTTC.

This clone appeared a few times. The V call is TRBV11-2, the J call TRBJ2-2; 10 nucleotides match TRBD2. V shed 7 bases and J 7 bases; nucleotides not matched to a gene: 18. The CDR3 is made up of 18 amino acids. Germline V CDR1 and CDR2: SGHAT, FQNNGV. The CDR3 reads CASNLGGLAGVFYGELFF. The CDR3 DNA follows: TGTGCCAGCAACCTAGGGGGGCTAGCGGGAGTATTTTACGGGGAGCTGTTTTTT.

The V call is TRBV7-3, the J call TRBJ1-4, with a possible D match to TRBD1 (5 bases). This CDR3 contains 11 residues. CDR1 and CDR2 (germline): SGHTA, FQGTGA. The V end lost 5 bases, the J end lost 11 bases, and 9 bases lay between the germline ends. The CDR3 spells CASSGTVKLFF. CDR3 DNA sequence: TGTGCCAGCAGCGGGACTGTTAAACTGTTTTTT.

This chain joins TRBV12-3 or TRBV12-4 and TRBJ2-7, with D perhaps TRBD2 (5 bases). V was trimmed by 4 bases and J by 5 bases, leaving 12 bases between them. CDR3 size: 13 residues. In nucleotides, the CDR3 is TGTGCCAGCAGTTCAATCGACTACGACGAGCAGTACTTC. Protein product: CASSSIDYDEQYF.

The V call is TRBV6-5, the J call TRBJ1-5; D is unclear. Germline CDR1 reads MNHEY; CDR2 reads SVGAGI. Trimming pared 7 bases from V and 8 bases from J, leaving 12 bases between. The CDR3 contains 12 residues. The CDR3 region is CASMEGKKPQHF. In nucleotides, the CDR3 is TGTGCCAGCATGGAGGGTAAGAAGCCCCAGCATTTT.

This chain's CDR3 is CASSPQAAESPLHF. DNA for the CDR3: TGTGCCAGCAGCCCCCAGGCCGCAGAGTCACCCCTCCACTTT. This chain connects TRBV7-2 to TRBJ1-6, with no clear D. Trimming removed 5 bases at V and 10 bases at J, with 15 bases between. Per the germline V gene, CDR1 is SGHTA and CDR2 is FQGNSA. This CDR3 is 14 amino acids long. Complete variable domain (other parts from reference TRBV7-2 and TRBJ1-6): GAGVSQSPSNKVTEKGKDVELRCDPISGHTALYWYRQSLGQGLEFLIYFQGNSAPDKSGLPSDRFSAERTGGSVSTLTIQRTQQEDSAVYLCASSPQAAESPLHFGNGTRLTVT.

The genes are TRBV4-3 and TRBJ2-7, with 7 bases fitting TRBD1. Per the germline V gene, CDR1 is LGHNA and CDR2 is YSLEER. The J segment lost 2 bases and the V segment lost 1 base, leaving 8 bases of the junction unmatched. The CDR3 runs to 16 residues. CDR3 in amino acids: CASSQVTGVPPYEQYF. CDR3 sequence (DNA): TGCGCCAGCAGCCAAGTTACAGGGGTTCCCCCCTACGAGCAGTACTTC.

The CDR3 bases are TGTGCCAGCAGTCCGGGACTTTACTACGAGCAGTACTTC. It encodes CASSPGLYYEQYF. The chain joins TRBV6-2 or TRBV6-3 to TRBJ2-7; possible D gene TRBD2, 6 bases. The CDR3 is 13 residues long. Trimming pared 5 bases from V and 3 bases from J, leaving 11 bases between. CDR1 MNHEY and CDR2 SVGEGT come from the germline V gene.

With regard to this clone: The conserved closing phenylalanine or tryptophan is absent in this CDR3, likely reflecting a read error. The V call is TRBV27, the J call TRBJ1-1, with a tentative D call TRBD1 (6 bases). This CDR3 comprises 14 residues. CDR1 is MNHEY and CDR2 is SMNVEV in the germline V gene (reference sequence). With 7 bases removed from V and 1 base from J, the gap between germline ends came to 13 bases. The CDR3 reads CASTLRGANTEAFS. In nucleotides, the CDR3 is TGTGCCAGCACCCTACGGGGGGCGAACACTGAAGCTTTCTCT.

The genes are TRBV5-6 and TRBJ2-7; 7 nucleotides line up with TRBD2. The ends lost 3 bases at V and 13 bases at J; junction bases unmatched: 16. Germline V lookup: CDR1 SGHDT, CDR2 YYEEEE. The CDR3 sequence is 14 residues long. CDR3: CASSSLIGGRVNYF. CDR3 nucleotides: TGTGCCAGCAGCTCCTTAATAGGAGGGAGGGTAAATTACTTC. The entire variable domain, with the rest obtained from reference TRBV5-6 and TRBJ2-7, is as follows: DAGVTQSPTHLIKTRGQQVTLRCSPKSGHDTVSWYQQALGQGPQFIFQYYEEEERQRGNFPDRFSGHQFPNYSSELNVNALLLGDSALYLCASSSLIGGRVNYFGPGTRLTVT.

V and J are TRBV29-1 and TRBJ1-2, with D perhaps matching TRBD1 (5 bases). CDR1 SQVTM and CDR2 ANQGSEA come from the germline V gene. V lost 7 bases, J lost 4 bases, and 16 bases lay in between. The CDR3 covers 13 residues. CDR3 DNA sequence: TGCAGCGCGGCGGTAGGGGCGACCTATGGCTACACCTTC. Translation gives CSAAVGATYGYTF.

The V and J genes are TRBV30 and TRBJ1-3; the D is unclear. V lost 2 bases and J 4 bases, leaving 6 bases between the germline ends. Germline V gene data show CDR1 as GTSNPN and CDR2 as SVGIG (reference sequence). The CDR3 totals 12 residues. CDR3 protein: CAWSHWGNTIYF. CDR3 sequence (DNA): TGTGCCTGGAGTCACTGGGGAAACACCATATATTTT.

The CDR3 nucleotides are TGTGCCAGCAGCTTAGGGAGCGGACCCCTCCACTTT. This encodes CASSLGSGPLHF. This chain connects TRBV11-2 to TRBJ1-6; D unclear. The CDR3 has 12 amino acids. Trimming stripped 1 base from V and 12 bases from J, with 7 bases between. Germline V lookup: CDR1 SGHAT, CDR2 FQNNGV.

The rearrangement joins TRBV2 to TRBJ1-4; 9 bases line up with TRBD1. Trimming at V came to 6 bases and at J to 8 bases, leaving 7 bases not matched to a gene. The CDR3 runs to 14 residues. CDR1 and CDR2 (germline): SNHLY, FYNNEI. The CDR3 spells CASSRETGGEKLFF. For the CDR3, the DNA is TGTGCCAGCAGCCGCGAGACAGGGGGGGAAAAACTGTTTTTT.

This chain joins TRBV29-1 and TRBJ2-7, with 9 bases matching TRBD2. Losses at the gene ends were 4 bases for V and 6 bases for J; bases not matched to a gene: 4. Per germline, CDR1 SQVTM and CDR2 ANQGSEA. This CDR3 region has 12 residues. Written as DNA, the CDR3 is TGCAGCGTTGGGGCGGGAGGGTTCGAGCAGTACTTC. Translation: CSVGAGGFEQYF.

The rearrangement uses TRBV29-1 and TRBJ1-4; tentatively, D is TRBD1 (5 bases). CDR1 is SQVTM and CDR2 is ANQGSEA in the germline V gene. The CDR3 loop spans 13 amino acids. The V and J ends lost 7 bases and 6 bases respectively, with 15 bases between them. The chain's CDR3 is CSAPGSVHEKLFF. The CDR3 DNA sequence: TGCAGCGCTCCAGGGTCCGTACATGAAAAACTGTTTTTT.